Described below is a single T cell receptor (beta chain) sequence and its context. Its antigen remains unknown. The PCR contained 60 Vbeta and 13 Jbeta primers. Clones were read by immunoSEQ multiplex PCR, and TCRdb kept only the in-frame ones, dropping some. The table lists about 130,000 clones, around four fifths of them singletons. Germline V gene sequence: CDR1 SNHLY, CDR2 FYNNEI. The CDR3 is made up of 14 amino acids. V gave up 9 bases and J gave up 0 bases; unmatched junction bases: 7. These data originate in a study of cytomegalovirus exposure and HLA in healthy donors. Study-level points and caveats: Later on, an analysis found that several of the most significant clusters appeared to be linked to common viral pathogens, which included parvovirus B19. The authors confirmed in vitro that a few CMV-associated chains were specific for CMV antigens.

The specimen sequenced was PBMCs. The chain employs TRBV2 and TRBJ2-5, with 7 positions matching TRBD1. The source is a boy aged 5-17 years in good health and CMV-seronegative. The CDR3 region is CASDRASYQETQYF. The CDR3 nucleotides read TGTGCCAGTGACAGGGCTTCCTACCAAGAGACCCAGTACTTC.